The clone carrying this T cell receptor (beta chain) was seen just once. Profiling relied on immunoSEQ multiplex PCR, and the TCRdb table lists in-frame clones only, not all of them. This table holds around 110,000 clones, about 94% found once. The source of the sample is a study of siplizumab effects on memory and regulatory T cells. The CDR3 runs to 14 residues. Germline loops: CDR1 MNHEY, CDR2 SVGAGI. With V trimmed by 6 bases and J by 2 bases, 5 bases remained unmatched. V usage is TRBV6-5 and J usage is TRBJ2-3; 7 bases match TRBD2. Sequences were obtained from non-Treg CD4+ T cells sorted from blood. The source of this sequence is a human donor in good health. The CDR3 DNA is TGTGCCAGCAGAGCGGGAAGTCTCACAGATACGCAGTATTTT. It yields the protein CASRAGSLTDTQYF.